Below are 20 T cell receptor beta chains sequenced from a single sample in a study of T cells in Graves' hyperthyroidism and ophthalmopathy. TCR beta CDR3 region amplification was performed from RNA transcripts. First-round RT-PCR of the TCR CDR3 relied on the HTBI primer set. TCRdb analysed the multiplex PCR reads with MiXCR anew, one entry per CDR3 protein. The data hold hundreds of thousands of distinct CDR3 sequences, with over 15% observed a single time. Sequenced sample: blood. All receptors come from a woman aged 50 to 60 with Graves' hyperthyroidism that later progressed to Graves' ophthalmopathy.

This clonotype was found a few times. The rearrangement links TRBV30 to TRBJ2-2; a weak D match, TRBD1 (6 bases). The germline V gene has CDR1 GTSNPN and CDR2 SVGIG (reference sequence). This CDR3 is 14 amino acids long. V was shortened by 7 bases and J by 7 bases, with 19 bases between the two germline ends. The CDR3 is CAFNDRPRNGELFF. CDR3 sequence (DNA): TGTGCCTTTAACGACAGGCCCCGAAACGGGGAGCTGTTTTTT.

This clonotype turned up a few times. A junction boundary mismatches the germline segment, possibly from a read error. This rearrangement joins TRBV10-3 to TRBJ1-4, with D perhaps matching TRBD1 (6 bases). Per the germline V gene, CDR1 is ENHRY and CDR2 is SYGVKD. CDR3 length: 15 residues. The CDR3 DNA is TGTGCCATCAGTGAGGGGGGCCTTGCAGATGAAAGACTGTTTTTT. It is translated as CAISEGGLADERLFF.

The chain uses TRBV6-1 and TRBJ1-1; 10 bases fit TRBD1. V was clipped by 5 bases and J by 2 bases; unmatched bases: 8. Germline V lookup: CDR1 MNHNS, CDR2 SASEGT. CDR3 length equals 16 residues. This chain's CDR3 is CASSHPWTGGNTEAFF. The CDR3 nucleotides read TGTGCCAGCAGTCACCCCTGGACAGGGGGTAACACTGAAGCTTTCTTT.

This chain connects TRBV29-1 to TRBJ2-2; no clear D. The CDR3 is 14 amino acids. Germline CDR1 SQVTM, CDR2 ANQGSEA. Trimming removed 7 bases at V and 2 bases at J, with 14 bases between. This chain's CDR3 is CSGIAGGNTGELFF. Written as DNA, the CDR3 is TGCAGCGGAATCGCAGGCGGTAACACCGGGGAGCTGTTTTTT.

The chain is built from TRBV6-1 and TRBJ1-5, with 8 nucleotides matching TRBD1. V shed 3 bases, J shed 7 bases, and the junction held 17 bases outside the gene matches. CDR1 is MNHNS and CDR2 is SASEGT in the germline V gene. This CDR3 contains 18 residues. DNA for the CDR3: TGTGCCAGCAGTGATCGGTGGGGCAGGGGGCTCCGTTGGCAGCCCCAGCATTTT. It encodes CASSDRWGRGLRWQPQHF.

There are many counts of this clonotype. The chain employs TRBV18 and TRBJ1-1; perhaps TRBD1 as D (6 bases). Germline loops: CDR1 KGHSH, CDR2 LQKENI. The length of the CDR3 is 14 residues. The germline V and J ends were trimmed by 2 bases and 2 bases, with 9 bases remaining between them. CDR3: CASSPSDSNTEAFF. In DNA form, the CDR3 reads TGTGCCAGCTCACCATCGGACAGCAACACTGAAGCTTTCTTT.

There are a few counts of this clonotype. The V gene is TRBV29-1, the J gene TRBJ2-7, with D maybe TRBD2 (6 bases). Germline values: CDR1 SQVTM, CDR2 ANQGSEA. The V and J ends lost 7 bases and 0 bases respectively, with 10 bases between them. This CDR3 spans 12 amino acids. This CDR3 is CSAGGNSYEQYF. CDR3 DNA sequence: TGCAGCGCCGGCGGGAACTCCTACGAGCAGTACTTC.

A few counts support this clonotype. One junction end disagrees with the germline gene, perhaps due to a read error. The chain recombines TRBV6-4 with TRBJ1-5; 9 positions match TRBD1. Germline V gene sequence: CDR1 MRHNA, CDR2 SNTAGT. The CDR3 length is 17 residues. The CDR3 region is CASSYSRTGQGNQPQHF. DNA of the CDR3: TGTGCCAGCAGTTACTCGAGGACAGGACAGGGGAATCAGCCCCAGCATTTT.

This clonotype was counted ten times or more. V usage is TRBV11-2 and J usage is TRBJ2-7; possible D gene TRBD2, 6 bases. Germline CDR1 SGHAT, CDR2 FQNNGV. CDR3 length: 16 amino acids. V was cut by 2 bases and J by 2 bases, with 16 bases left in between. CDR3 bases: TGTGCCAGCAGCTTACGGGGGACCCAGGATACCTACGAGCAGTACTTC. Translating it yields CASSLRGTQDTYEQYF.

The table lists this clonotype with a few counts. The chain recombines TRBV28 with TRBJ1-2; D is possibly TRBD1 (5 bases). Germline CDR1 and CDR2: MDHEN and SYDVKM. V was trimmed by 5 bases and J by 7 bases, leaving 20 bases between them. This CDR3 has 15 amino acids. CDR3 loop: CASSPVGQGVFGYTF. The CDR3 DNA reads as TGTGCCAGCAGTCCCGTAGGCCAGGGCGTCTTTGGCTACACCTTC.

This clonotype appeared many times. The chain has TRBV27 and TRBJ1-5; no clear D gene. The V and J ends lost 3 bases and 0 bases respectively, with 9 bases between them. Per germline, CDR1 MNHEY and CDR2 SMNVEV (reference sequence). The CDR3 extends over 15 amino acids. The CDR3 DNA reads TGTGCCAGCAGTTTTGGCAGACATAGCAATCAGCCCCAGCATTTT. It is translated as CASSFGRHSNQPQHF.

This clonotype was seen only a few times. This chain connects TRBV27 to TRBJ1-5; no reliable D call. CDR3 length: 17 amino acids. Germline lookup yields CDR1 MNHEY and CDR2 SMNVEV (reference sequence). Trimming stripped 4 bases from V and 0 bases from J, with 16 bases between. The CDR3 sequence is CASSSLNSFYSNQPQHF. For the CDR3, the DNA is TGTGCCAGCAGTTCGCTCAACAGCTTCTATAGCAATCAGCCCCAGCATTTT.

There are a few counts of this clonotype. V is TRBV20-1 and J is TRBJ1-3; D unclear. V lost 1 base, J lost 3 bases, and 7 bases lay in between. Per germline, CDR1 DFQATT and CDR2 SNEGSKA (reference sequence). CDR3 size: 13 residues. Here the CDR3 DNA reads TGCAGTGCTAGAGGGAGTCTTGGAAACACCATATATTTT. It codes for CSARGSLGNTIYF.

This chain uses TRBV5-1 with TRBJ2-3; weak D call: TRBD1 (6 bases). CDR1 is SGHRS and CDR2 is YFSETQ in the germline V gene. Trimming removed 0 bases at V and 2 bases at J, with 10 bases between. The CDR3 spans 15 residues. The CDR3 loop is CASSLVRGPTDTQYF. In nucleotides, the CDR3 is TGCGCCAGCAGCTTGGTCAGGGGCCCCACAGATACGCAGTATTTT.

The chain uses TRBV29-1 and TRBJ2-2, with D maybe TRBD1 (6 bases). Looked up from germline, CDR1 is SQVTM and CDR2 is ANQGSEA. The V and J ends lost 2 bases and 6 bases respectively, with 7 bases between them. There are 12 residues in the CDR3. The DNA for the CDR3 is TGCAGCGTTGAAACAGGGCCCGGGGAGCTGTTTTTT. Translated, it gives CSVETGPGELFF.

This chain connects TRBV6-6 to TRBJ2-3; a possible D gene is TRBD2 (6 bases). Germline-derived CDR1 and CDR2 are MNHNY and SVGAGI (reference sequence). V shed 2 bases and J shed 3 bases, with 15 bases lying between them. CDR3 length equals 16 residues. The CDR3 DNA reads as TGTGCCAGCAGTTACAGGGGCGGGCGGGGTACAGATACGCAGTATTTT. It yields the protein CASSYRGGRGTDTQYF.

This clonotype came up many times. V usage is TRBV11-2 and J usage is TRBJ2-7, with a weak D call TRBD2 (6 bases). Germline CDR1 and CDR2: SGHAT and FQNNGV. The CDR3 sequence is 16 residues long. Deletions cut 2 bases from V and 7 bases from J, with 21 bases between. The CDR3 here is CASSLPQSGGFREQYF. The CDR3 DNA reads TGTGCCAGCAGCTTACCTCAAAGTGGGGGGTTCCGGGAGCAGTACTTC.

This clonotype was counted ten times or more. J is TRBJ2-7 and V is TRBV11-2; D not certain. Trimming took off 0 bases at V and 3 bases at J, with 12 bases between the two ends. The germline CDR1 and CDR2 sequences are SGHAT and FQNNGV. CDR3 length: 15 amino acids. CDR3 sequence: CASSLDRGRNYEQYF. The CDR3 DNA sequence: TGTGCCAGCAGCTTAGATCGAGGCAGGAACTACGAGCAGTACTTC.

This clonotype was counted a few times. The chain's CDR3 is CASSLEPGGAGSFGYTF. The DNA for the CDR3 is TGCGCCAGCAGCTTGGAGCCAGGGGGCGCGGGTTCCTTTGGCTACACCTTC. The chain recombines TRBV5-1 with TRBJ1-2, with 8 bases lining up with TRBD1. V shed 0 bases, J shed 7 bases, and the junction held 14 bases outside the gene matches. Germline CDR1 is SGHRS and CDR2 is YFSETQ. CDR3 length: 17 residues.

This clonotype was observed many times. The chain uses TRBV5-1 and TRBJ1-5, with a possible D match to TRBD1 (5 bases). Per the germline V gene, CDR1 is SGHRS and CDR2 is YFSETQ. The CDR3 is 15 residues long. V dropped 7 bases and J dropped 1 base, with 15 bases sitting between them. The CDR3: CASRPDSLSNQPQHF. The DNA of the CDR3 is TGCGCCAGCCGCCCCGACAGCCTAAGCAATCAGCCCCAGCATTTT.